This TCR beta chain was identified in a study of T-cell memory formation after mild COVID-19. Overall study context: There were largely donor-specific TCR clusters.

Regarding the study as a whole: Contracting CD4+ clones sat mainly in CM and EM; CD8+ in EMRA.

In this sample, this clonotype turned up many times. What it binds is not known. TCRdb reprocessed the 5' RACE reads via MiXCR and lists one record per CDR3 protein. Among 200,000 to 250,000 distinct CDR3 sequences listed, 15% to 20% were seen once. The CDR3 is 13 amino acids. Looked up from germline, CDR1 is LNHDA and CDR2 is SQIVND (reference sequence). V dropped 5 bases and J dropped 7 bases, with 12 bases sitting between them. The chain uses TRBV19 and TRBJ1-5; D is uncertain. The TCR was taken from a man between 18 and 35 years old who had mild COVID-19 (a few samples of this study predate the infection). Cell type and time point are not known. The specimen was PBMCs or a T cell subset sorted from them (not recorded which). CDR3 nucleotide sequence: TGTGCCAGTAGTGACGGGGTGAGACAGCCCCAGCATTTT. The encoded protein is CASSDGVRQPQHF.